Each of the 8 T cell receptor beta chains below was sequenced from the same sample in a study of T cells in Graves' hyperthyroidism and ophthalmopathy. The investigators amplified TCR beta CDR3 regions from RNA transcripts. HTBI primers were the set used in a first-round RT-PCR of the TCR CDR3. MiXCR was run by TCRdb on the multiplex PCR reads, yielding one entry per CDR3 protein. The sample yields over 250,000 distinct CDR3 sequences, 15% to 20% seen once. The sequenced material came from blood. Receptors originate from a woman aged 55-70 years with Graves' ophthalmopathy.

The sample holds a few counts of this clonotype. The chain uses TRBV7-9 and TRBJ1-5; D gene ambiguous. The ends were cut back, 1 base at V and 2 bases at J, with 15 bases in the middle. The V gene's germline CDR1 is SEHNR and CDR2 FQNEAQ (reference sequence). The CDR3 extends over 17 amino acids. In DNA form, the CDR3 reads TGTGCCAGCAGCTTAGGGGCCGGGGATGGGGGCAATCAGCCCCAGCATTTT. Amino acids: CASSLGAGDGGNQPQHF.

In its sample, this clonotype was seen many times. The V gene is TRBV6-5, the J gene TRBJ2-7, with D unclear. CDR1 and CDR2 (germline): MNHEY, SVGAGI. The CDR3 totals 15 residues. Trimming cost V 0 bases and J 3 bases, with 12 bases left between them. CDR3 amino acids: CASSYSLESIYEQYF. DNA for the CDR3: TGTGCCAGCAGTTACTCTTTAGAATCGATCTACGAGCAGTACTTC.

This clonotype was found a few times. The V and J genes are TRBV6-1 and TRBJ2-1; no clear D. The CDR3 is 14 residues long. V lost 7 bases and J lost 3, with 13 bases in between. CDR1 and CDR2 from the germline V gene are MNHNS and SASEGT. The CDR3, as DNA: TGTGCCAGCACCTCCGACGGCGTCTACAATGAGCAGTTCTTC. Translated: CASTSDGVYNEQFF.

The J gene is TRBJ2-7, the V gene TRBV24-1, with 8 bases aligning to TRBD2. Germline-derived CDR1 and CDR2 are KGHDR and SFDVKD. After removal of 1 base from V and 5 bases from J, the junction contained 9 bases not matched to a gene. The CDR3 contains 16 residues. The CDR3 bases are TGTGCCACCAGTGATTTAGGCCCTAGCGGGTCCCACGAGCAGTACTTC. Its translation: CATSDLGPSGSHEQYF.

This chain links TRBV6-2 or TRBV6-3 with TRBJ2-6; tentative D call: TRBD2 (5 bases). Trimming removed 4 bases at V and 0 bases at J, with 10 bases between. The CDR3 is 16 amino acids. Per the germline V gene, CDR1 is MNHEY and CDR2 is SVGEGT. The CDR3 DNA follows: TGTGCCAGCAGTTTCGCTACTAGCTCTGGGGCCAACGTCCTGACTTTC. Translating gives CASSFATSSGANVLTF.

The sample holds a few counts of this clonotype. The J gene is TRBJ2-7, the V gene TRBV19, with D perhaps TRBD1 (5 bases). The germline gives CDR1 LNHDA, CDR2 SQIVND (reference sequence). The CDR3 covers 12 residues. V shed 5 bases and J shed 6 bases, with 11 bases lying between them. The CDR3: CASSADSAEQYF. The CDR3 region has the DNA TGTGCCAGTAGTGCTGACAGCGCCGAGCAGTACTTC.

This clonotype was picked up a small number of times. The J gene is TRBJ2-2, the V gene TRBV7-9; maybe TRBD1 (5 bases). Trimming took 2 bases from V and 1 from J, leaving 8 bases between them. Germline loops: CDR1 SEHNR, CDR2 FQNEAQ (reference sequence). The CDR3 runs to 15 residues. CDR3 DNA sequence: TGTGCCAGCAGCTTACGACAGCTGAACACCGGGGAGCTGTTTTTT. Amino acids: CASSLRQLNTGELFF.

This clonotype was seen repeatedly, ten times or more. The rearrangement joins TRBV9 to TRBJ1-2, with TRBD1 matching over 9 bases. The CDR3 is 15 residues long. Germline CDR1 and CDR2: SGDLS and YYNGEE. J lost 6 bases, V lost 3 bases, and 9 bases had no gene match. CDR3 in amino acids: CASSGDRVDSDGYTF. Here the CDR3 DNA reads TGTGCCAGCAGCGGGGACAGGGTAGACTCCGATGGCTACACCTTC.